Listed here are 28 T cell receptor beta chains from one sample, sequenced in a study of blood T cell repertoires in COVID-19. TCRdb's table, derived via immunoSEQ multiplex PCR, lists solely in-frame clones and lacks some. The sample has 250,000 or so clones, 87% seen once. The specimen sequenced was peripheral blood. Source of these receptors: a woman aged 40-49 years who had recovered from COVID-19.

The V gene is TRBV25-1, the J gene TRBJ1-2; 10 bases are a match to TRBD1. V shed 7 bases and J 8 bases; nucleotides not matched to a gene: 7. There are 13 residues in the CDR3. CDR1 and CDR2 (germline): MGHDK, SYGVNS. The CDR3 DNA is TGTGCCAGCAAACCGACAGGGGGCGGCGGCTACACCTTC. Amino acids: CASKPTGGGGYTF.

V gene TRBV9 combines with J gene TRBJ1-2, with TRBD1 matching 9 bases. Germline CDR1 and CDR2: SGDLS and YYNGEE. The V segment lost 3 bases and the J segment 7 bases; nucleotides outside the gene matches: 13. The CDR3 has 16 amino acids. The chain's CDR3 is CASSASPGTGMLGYTF. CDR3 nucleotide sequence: TGTGCCAGCAGCGCCAGTCCCGGGACAGGGATGCTTGGCTACACCTTC.

The CDR3 reads CASMDRGQTQAFF. Here the CDR3 DNA reads TGCGCCAGCATGGACAGGGGACAAACGCAAGCTTTCTTT. The J gene is TRBJ1-1, the V gene TRBV10-1; TRBD1 matches 9 bases. The CDR3 covers 13 residues. Losses at the gene ends were 7 bases for V and 9 bases for J; bases not matched to a gene: 9. The germline V gene has CDR1 WNHNN and CDR2 SYGVQD (reference sequence).

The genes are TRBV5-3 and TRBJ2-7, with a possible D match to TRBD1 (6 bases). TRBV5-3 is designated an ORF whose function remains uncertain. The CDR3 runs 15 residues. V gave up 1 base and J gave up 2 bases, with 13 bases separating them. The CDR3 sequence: CARSLSAGQTYEQYF. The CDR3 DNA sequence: TGTGCCAGAAGCTTGTCCGCTGGACAGACCTACGAGCAGTACTTC.

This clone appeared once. The CDR3 coding sequence is TGTGCCTGGAGTTCCCTCGGGGGGGGCTACTATGGCTACACCTTC. Translating it yields CAWSSLGGGYYGYTF. The V and J genes are TRBV30 and TRBJ1-2; TRBD1 is a possible D gene (6 bases). Germline loops: CDR1 GTSNPN, CDR2 SVGIG (reference sequence). V dropped 2 bases and J dropped 3 bases, with 16 bases sitting between them. This CDR3 has 15 residues.

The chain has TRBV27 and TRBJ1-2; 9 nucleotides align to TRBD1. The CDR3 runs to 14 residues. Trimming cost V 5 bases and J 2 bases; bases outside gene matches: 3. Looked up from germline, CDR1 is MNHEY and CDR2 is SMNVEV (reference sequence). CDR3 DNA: TGTGCCAGCAGTCGTACAGGGGGCAACTATGGCTACACCTTC. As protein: CASSRTGGNYGYTF.

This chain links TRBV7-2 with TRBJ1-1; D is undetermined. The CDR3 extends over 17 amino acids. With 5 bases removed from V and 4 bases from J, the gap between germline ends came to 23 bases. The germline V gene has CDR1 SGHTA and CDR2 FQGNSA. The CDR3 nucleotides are TGTGCCAGCAGCCCCCCAAGTTATTTCACGCGACTCACTGAAGCTTTCTTT. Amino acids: CASSPPSYFTRLTEAFF.

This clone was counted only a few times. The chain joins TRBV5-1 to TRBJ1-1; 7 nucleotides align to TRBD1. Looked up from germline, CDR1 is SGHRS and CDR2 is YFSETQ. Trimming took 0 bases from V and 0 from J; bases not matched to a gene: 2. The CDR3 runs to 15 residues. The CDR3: CASSLGTGMNTEAFF. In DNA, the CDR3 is TGCGCCAGCAGCTTGGGGACAGGTATGAACACTGAAGCTTTCTTT.

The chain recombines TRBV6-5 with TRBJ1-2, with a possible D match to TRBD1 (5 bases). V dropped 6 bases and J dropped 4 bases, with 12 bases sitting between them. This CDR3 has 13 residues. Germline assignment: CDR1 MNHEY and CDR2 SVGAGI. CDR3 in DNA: TGTGCCAGCAGCCCCGACAGCCTCTATGGCTACACCTTC. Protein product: CASSPDSLYGYTF.

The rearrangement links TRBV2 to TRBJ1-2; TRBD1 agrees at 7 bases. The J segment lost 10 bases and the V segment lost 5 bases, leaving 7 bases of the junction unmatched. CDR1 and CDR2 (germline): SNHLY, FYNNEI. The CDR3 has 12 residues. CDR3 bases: TGTGCCAGCAGTCAGTACACAGGGGACTACACCTTC. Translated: CASSQYTGDYTF.

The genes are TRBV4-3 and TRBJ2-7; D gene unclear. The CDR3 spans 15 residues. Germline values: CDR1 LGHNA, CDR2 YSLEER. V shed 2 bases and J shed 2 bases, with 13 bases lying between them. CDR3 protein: CASSQLGGSPYEQYF. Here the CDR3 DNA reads TGCGCCAGCAGCCAACTAGGCGGCAGTCCCTACGAGCAGTACTTC.

The CDR3 DNA is TGTGCCAGCAGCTTTGGGACAGTCGCGTTCCAAAACATTCAGTACTTC. This codes for CASSFGTVAFQNIQYF. The rearrangement joins TRBV7-9 to TRBJ2-4; TRBD1 agrees at 7 bases. This CDR3 has 16 amino acids. The V gene end was trimmed by 3 bases and the J gene end by 5 bases; junction bases not matched to a gene: 10. Germline V CDR1 and CDR2: SEHNR, FQNEAQ (reference sequence). The full variable domain, rest sourced from reference TRBV7-9 and TRBJ2-4, is DTGVSQNPRHKITKRGQNVTFRCDPISEHNRLYWYRQTLGQGPEFLTYFQNEAQLEKSRLLSDRFSAERPKGSFSTLEIQRTEQGDSAMYLCASSFGTVAFQNIQYFGAGTRLSVL.

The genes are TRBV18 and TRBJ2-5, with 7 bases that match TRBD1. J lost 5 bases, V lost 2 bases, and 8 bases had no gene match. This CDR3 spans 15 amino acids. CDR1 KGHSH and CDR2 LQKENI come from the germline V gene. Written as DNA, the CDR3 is TGTGCCAGCTCACCAACAGGGGTGCTAGGGGAGACCCAGTACTTC. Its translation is CASSPTGVLGETQYF.

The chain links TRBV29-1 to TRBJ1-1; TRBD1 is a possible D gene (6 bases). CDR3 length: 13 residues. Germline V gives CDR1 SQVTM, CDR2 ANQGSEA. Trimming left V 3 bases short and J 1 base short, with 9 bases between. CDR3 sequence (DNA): TGCAGCGTTGAGGGGGGGGCGAACACTGAAGCTTTCTTT. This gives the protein CSVEGGANTEAFF.

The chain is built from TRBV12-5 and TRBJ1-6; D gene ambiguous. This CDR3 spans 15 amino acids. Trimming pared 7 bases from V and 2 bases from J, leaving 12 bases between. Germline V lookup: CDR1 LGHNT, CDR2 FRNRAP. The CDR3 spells CASALGEAYNSPLHF. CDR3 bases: TGTGCTAGTGCCCTAGGAGAGGCCTATAATTCACCCCTCCACTTT. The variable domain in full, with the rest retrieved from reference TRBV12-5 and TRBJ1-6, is DARVTQTPRHKVTEMGQEVTMRCQPILGHNTVFWYRQTMMQGLELLAYFRNRAPLDDSGMPKDRFSAEMPDATLATLKIQPSEPRDSAVYFCASALGEAYNSPLHFGNGTRLTVT.

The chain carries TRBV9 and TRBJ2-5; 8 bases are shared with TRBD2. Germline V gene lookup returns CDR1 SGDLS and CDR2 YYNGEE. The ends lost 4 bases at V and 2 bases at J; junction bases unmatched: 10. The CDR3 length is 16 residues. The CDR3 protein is CASSPGAGGRQETQYF. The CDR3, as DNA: TGTGCCAGCAGCCCAGGGGCGGGGGGTCGGCAAGAGACCCAGTACTTC.

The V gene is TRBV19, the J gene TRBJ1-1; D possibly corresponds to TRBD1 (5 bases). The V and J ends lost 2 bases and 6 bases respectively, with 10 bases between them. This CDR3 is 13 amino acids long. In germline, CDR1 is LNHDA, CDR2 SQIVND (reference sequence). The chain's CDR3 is CASSITARAEAFF. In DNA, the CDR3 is TGTGCCAGTAGTATAACGGCCAGGGCTGAAGCTTTCTTT.

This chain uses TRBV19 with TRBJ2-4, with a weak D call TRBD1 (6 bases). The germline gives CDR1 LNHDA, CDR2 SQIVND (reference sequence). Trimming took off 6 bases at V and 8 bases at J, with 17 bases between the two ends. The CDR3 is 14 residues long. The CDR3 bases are TGTGCCAGTAGCCCAGCTACAGGGAGAGACATTCAGTACTTC. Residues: CASSPATGRDIQYF.

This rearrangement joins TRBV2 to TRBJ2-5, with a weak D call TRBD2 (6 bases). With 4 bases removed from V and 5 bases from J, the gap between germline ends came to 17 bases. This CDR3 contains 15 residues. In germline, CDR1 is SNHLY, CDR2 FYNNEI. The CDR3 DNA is TGTGCCAGCAGTGGTGGTTTACCTGGAGGGGAGACCCAGTACTTC. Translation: CASSGGLPGGETQYF.

CDR3 sequence: CASRPWAGTTGELFF. The CDR3 coding sequence is TGCGCCAGCAGGCCCTGGGCGGGGACCACCGGGGAGCTGTTTTTT. The chain is built from TRBV4-1 and TRBJ2-2; a possible D gene is TRBD2 (6 bases). CDR3 length: 15 residues. The germline CDR1 and CDR2 sequences are MGHRA and YSYEKL. Trimming removed 6 bases from V and 4 bases from J, with 15 bases in between.

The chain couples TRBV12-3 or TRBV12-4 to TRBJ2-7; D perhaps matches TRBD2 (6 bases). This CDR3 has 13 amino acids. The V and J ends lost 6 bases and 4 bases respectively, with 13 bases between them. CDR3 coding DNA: TGTGCCAGCAGCGGGACGGGAGCTTACGAGCAGTACTTC. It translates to CASSGTGAYEQYF.

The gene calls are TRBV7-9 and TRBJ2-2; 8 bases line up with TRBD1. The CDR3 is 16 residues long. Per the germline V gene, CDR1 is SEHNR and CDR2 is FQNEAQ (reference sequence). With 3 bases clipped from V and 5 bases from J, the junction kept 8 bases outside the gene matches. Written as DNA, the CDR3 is TGTGCCAGCAGCTTTCTCTCAGGGGGCCCAACCGGGGAGCTGTTTTTT. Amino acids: CASSFLSGGPTGELFF.

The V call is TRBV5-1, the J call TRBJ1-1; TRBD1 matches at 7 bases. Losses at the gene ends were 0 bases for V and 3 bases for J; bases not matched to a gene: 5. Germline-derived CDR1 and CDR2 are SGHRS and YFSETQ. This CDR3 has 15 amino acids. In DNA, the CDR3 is TGCGCCAGCAGCTTGGCCCGAACAGGGGACACTGAAGCTTTCTTT. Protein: CASSLARTGDTEAFF.

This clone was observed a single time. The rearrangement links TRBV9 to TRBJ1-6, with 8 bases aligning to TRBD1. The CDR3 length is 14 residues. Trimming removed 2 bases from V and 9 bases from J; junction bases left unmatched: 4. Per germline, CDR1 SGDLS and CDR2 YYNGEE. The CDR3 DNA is TGTGCCAGCAGCGTCCAGGGGGCAGGTTCACCCCTCCACTTT. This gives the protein CASSVQGAGSPLHF.

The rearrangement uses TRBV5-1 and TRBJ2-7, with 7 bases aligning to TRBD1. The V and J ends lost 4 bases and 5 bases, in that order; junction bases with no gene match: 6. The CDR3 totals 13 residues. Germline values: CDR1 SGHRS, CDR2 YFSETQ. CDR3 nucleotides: TGCGCCAGCAGCACCACGACAGGGAACGAGCAGTACTTC. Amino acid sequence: CASSTTTGNEQYF.

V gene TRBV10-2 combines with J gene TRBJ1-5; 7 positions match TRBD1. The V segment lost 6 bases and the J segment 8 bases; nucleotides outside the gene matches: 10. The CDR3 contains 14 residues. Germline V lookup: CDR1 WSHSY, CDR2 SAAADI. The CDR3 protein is CASREGANNEPQHF. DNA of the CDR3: TGCGCCAGCAGGGAGGGGGCGAATAATGAGCCCCAGCATTTT.

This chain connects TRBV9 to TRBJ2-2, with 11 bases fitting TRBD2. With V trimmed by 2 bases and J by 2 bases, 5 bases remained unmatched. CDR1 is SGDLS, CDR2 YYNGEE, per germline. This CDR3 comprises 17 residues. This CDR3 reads CASSVGTSGQNTGELFF. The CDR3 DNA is TGTGCCAGCAGCGTGGGGACTAGCGGCCAAAACACCGGGGAGCTGTTTTTT.

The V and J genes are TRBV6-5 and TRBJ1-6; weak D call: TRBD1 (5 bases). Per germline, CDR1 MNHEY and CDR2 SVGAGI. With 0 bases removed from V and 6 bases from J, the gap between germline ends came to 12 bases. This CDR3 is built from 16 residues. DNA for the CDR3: TGTGCCAGCAGTTACTCTGTGGGGCCGGGTAATTCACCCCTCCACTTT. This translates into CASSYSVGPGNSPLHF.